The entry that follows covers one T cell receptor beta chain sequence. The antigen this receptor binds is unknown. No base qualities exist here, and no much larger clone lies one base off it. The sample is drawn from a study of PD-L1 blockade in urothelial cancer (dated by TCRdb to 2017 to 2019). A note on the overall study: All patients started therapy in about 2014 and received atezolizumab 1,200 mg intravenously every 3 weeks. About nine tenths of the roughly 30 patients were males with bladder-origin urothelial cancer, and 18 of 29 reported a prior smoking history. Patients had an ECOG performance status of 0 or 1 and had received between 0 and 3 prior chemotherapy regimens. Blood samples were analyzed at two time points: 3 weeks after treatment start (second dose) and 6 weeks after treatment start. Blood samples gave a median of around 140,000 T cells and 82,636 unique TCRs, with a median clonality of approximately 0.08. The study was an exploratory multi-omic analysis of somatic, immune and clinical correlates of response to PD-L1 blockade with atezolizumab in urothelial cancer. Pretreatment tumor samples and matched peripheral blood, collected serially before and after atezolizumab treatment, underwent TCR sequencing. Durable clinical benefit was defined as a progression-free survival longer than 6 months, and TCR features were additionally tested against progression-free survival and overall survival. Whole exome sequencing and RNA sequencing of pretreatment tumors were performed alongside TCR sequencing in the same patients. About 10 patients achieved durable clinical benefit and 20 did not. Twenty-nine patients had pretreatment blood TCR-seq, some 25 had at least one posttreatment blood collection, and some 25 had tumor TCR-seq. What the research found in general, with its limitations: Because of the small sample size (n of about 29) and the many exploratory analyses performed, the results are intended to be regarded as hypothesis-generating. At 3 weeks after the start of treatment, tumor-associated TCR clones in peripheral blood had expanded more in patients with durable benefit (n ≈ 22, p = 0.022). A pretreatment peripheral blood TCR clonality below the median was linked to improved progression-free and overall survival.

The cohort included 29 patients with locally advanced or metastatic urothelial carcinoma who were treated at Memorial Sloan Kettering on a trial protocol. Peripheral blood mononuclear cells were collected pretreatment and during treatment, at between 1 and 8 total time points per patient. The Qiagen DNeasy Blood extraction kit was used to purify genomic DNA from total PBMCs and tumor samples. PBMCs were collected pretreatment and during treatment and were isolated and stored as previously described. Synthetic TCR analog templates were spiked into each PCR so that absolute template abundance could be estimated from read counts. TCRbeta CDR3 regions were amplified from genomic DNA with bias-controlled V and J gene primers using the immunoSEQ assay. Sequencing of rearranged TCRbeta segments was performed at approximately 20X coverage. The original methods were these. Sequencing errors were corrected by clustering and CDR3s were annotated against IMGT to assign V, D and J genes. Out-of-frame and stop-codon sequences were excluded, and only productive TCRbeta rearrangements were used in downstream analyses. Clonality was computed as one minus Shannon entropy normalized by the log of the number of unique productive sequences. Fisher's exact test with Benjamini-Hochberg correction, using a cutoff of adjusted p below 0.01, was how clones that differed between time points or between blood and tumor were identified. The clones in this table, taken by TCRdb from immuneACCESS, are in-frame only. Not every clone is retained; where verified, under half of the shortfall comes from an unresolved V gene, and the cause of the rest is unknown. V and J calls and clone size are as listed in that table; D and trimming were resolved from the DNA. The table for this sample lists 100,000 or so clones; about 85% of them were counted only once. 2.4% of the sample comes from the top ten.

The clonotype was recovered from a man aged 50 to 59 with urothelial cancer. The sample here was PBMCs, taken around atezolizumab (anti-PD-L1) treatment.

The CDR3 region: CASSPPIHRGWDTEAFF. In nucleotides, the sequence is TGTGCCAGCAGCCCACCGATTCACAGGGGATGGGACACTGAAGCTTTCTTT. The rearranged segments are TRBV7-2 and TRBJ1-1; TRBD1 fits 7 bases in the junction. V has 5 bases trimmed and J has 3 bases trimmed; junction bases matching no gene number 15. From the cysteine up to the phenylalanine, the CDR3 has a length of 17 residues. Only the CDR3 DNA stays, 51 bases, in frame from base 1. Based on the germline V gene, the CDR1 and CDR2 sequences are SGHTA and FQGNSA.